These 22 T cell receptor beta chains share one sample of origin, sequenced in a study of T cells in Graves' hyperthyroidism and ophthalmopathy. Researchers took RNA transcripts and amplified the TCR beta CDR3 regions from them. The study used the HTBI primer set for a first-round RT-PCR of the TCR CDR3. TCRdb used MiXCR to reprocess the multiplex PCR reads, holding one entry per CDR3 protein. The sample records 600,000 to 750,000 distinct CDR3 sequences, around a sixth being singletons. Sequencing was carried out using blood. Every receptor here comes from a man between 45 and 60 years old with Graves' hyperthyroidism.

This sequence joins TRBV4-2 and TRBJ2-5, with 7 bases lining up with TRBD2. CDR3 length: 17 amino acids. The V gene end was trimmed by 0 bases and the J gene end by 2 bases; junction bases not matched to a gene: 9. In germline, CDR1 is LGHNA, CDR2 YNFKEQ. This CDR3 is CASSQDLVGGGQETQYF. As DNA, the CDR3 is TGTGCCAGCAGCCAAGATCTTGTTGGGGGGGGGCAAGAGACCCAGTACTTC.

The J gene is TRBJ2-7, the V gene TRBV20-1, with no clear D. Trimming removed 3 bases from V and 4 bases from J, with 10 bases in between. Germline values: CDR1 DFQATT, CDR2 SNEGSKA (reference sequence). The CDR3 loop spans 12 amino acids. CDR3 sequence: CSASEDAYEQYF. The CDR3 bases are TGCAGTGCTAGCGAAGACGCGTACGAGCAGTACTTC.

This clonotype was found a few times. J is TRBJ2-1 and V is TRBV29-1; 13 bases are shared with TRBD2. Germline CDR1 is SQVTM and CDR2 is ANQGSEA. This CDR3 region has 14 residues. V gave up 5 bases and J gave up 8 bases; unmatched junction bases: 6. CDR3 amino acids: CSVQTSGRFDEQFF. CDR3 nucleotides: TGCAGCGTTCAGACTAGCGGGAGGTTTGATGAGCAGTTCTTC.

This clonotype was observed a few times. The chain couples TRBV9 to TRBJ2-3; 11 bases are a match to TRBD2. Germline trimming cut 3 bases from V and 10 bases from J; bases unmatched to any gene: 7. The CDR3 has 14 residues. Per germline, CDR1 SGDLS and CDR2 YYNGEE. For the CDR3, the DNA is TGTGCCAGCAGCGAGGGACTAGCGGAGCTCCCGCAGTATTTT. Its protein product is CASSEGLAELPQYF. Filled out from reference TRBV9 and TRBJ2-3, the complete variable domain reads DSGVTQTPKHLITATGQRVTLRCSPRSGDLSVYWYQQSLDQGLQFLIQYYNGEERAKGNILERFSAQQFPDLHSELNLSSLELGDSALYFCASSEGLAELPQYFGPGTRLTVL.

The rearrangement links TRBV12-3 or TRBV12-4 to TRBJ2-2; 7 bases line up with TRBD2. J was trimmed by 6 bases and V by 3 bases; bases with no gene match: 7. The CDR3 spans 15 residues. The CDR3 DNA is TGTGCCAGCAGTTTTTCGGGAGGACTCGCCGGGGAGCTGTTTTTT. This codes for CASSFSGGLAGELFF.

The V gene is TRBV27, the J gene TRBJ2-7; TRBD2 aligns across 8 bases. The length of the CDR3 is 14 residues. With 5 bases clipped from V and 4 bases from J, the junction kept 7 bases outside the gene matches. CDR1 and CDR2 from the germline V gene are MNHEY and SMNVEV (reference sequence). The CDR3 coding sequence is TGTGCCAGCAGTGACTTACAGCGGGAGTACGAGCAGTACTTC. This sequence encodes CASSDLQREYEQYF.

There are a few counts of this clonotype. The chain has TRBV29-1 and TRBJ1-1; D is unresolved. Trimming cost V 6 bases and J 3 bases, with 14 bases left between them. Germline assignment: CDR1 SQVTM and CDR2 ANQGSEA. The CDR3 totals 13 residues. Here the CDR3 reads CSVPTEEDTEAFF. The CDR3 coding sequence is TGCAGCGTACCCACAGAGGAGGACACTGAAGCTTTCTTT.

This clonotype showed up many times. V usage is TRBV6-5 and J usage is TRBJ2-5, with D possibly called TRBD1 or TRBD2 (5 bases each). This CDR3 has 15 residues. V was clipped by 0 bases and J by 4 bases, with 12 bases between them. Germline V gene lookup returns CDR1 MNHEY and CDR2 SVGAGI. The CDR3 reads CASSYSRGFRETQYF. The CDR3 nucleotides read TGTGCCAGCAGTTACTCGAGGGGATTTAGAGAGACCCAGTACTTC.

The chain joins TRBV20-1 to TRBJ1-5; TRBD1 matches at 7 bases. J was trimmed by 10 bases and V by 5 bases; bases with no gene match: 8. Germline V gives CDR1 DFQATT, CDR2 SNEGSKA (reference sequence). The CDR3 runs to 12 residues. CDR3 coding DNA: TGCAGTGCTGTACAGGGGTTTCAACCCCAGCATTTT. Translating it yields CSAVQGFQPQHF.

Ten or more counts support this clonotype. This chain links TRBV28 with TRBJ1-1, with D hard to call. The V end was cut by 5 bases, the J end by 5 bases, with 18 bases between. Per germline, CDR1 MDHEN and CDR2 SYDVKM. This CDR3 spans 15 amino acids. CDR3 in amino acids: CASSPRREVGTEAFF. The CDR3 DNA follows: TGTGCCAGCAGTCCTAGACGAGAGGTGGGGACTGAAGCTTTCTTT.

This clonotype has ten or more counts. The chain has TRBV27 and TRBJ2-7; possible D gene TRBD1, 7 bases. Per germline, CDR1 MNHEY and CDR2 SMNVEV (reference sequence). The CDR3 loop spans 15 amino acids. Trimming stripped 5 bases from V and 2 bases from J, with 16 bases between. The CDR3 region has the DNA TGTGCCAGCAGTCTTACAGGGGAGGCGACCTACGAGCAGTACTTC. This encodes CASSLTGEATYEQYF.

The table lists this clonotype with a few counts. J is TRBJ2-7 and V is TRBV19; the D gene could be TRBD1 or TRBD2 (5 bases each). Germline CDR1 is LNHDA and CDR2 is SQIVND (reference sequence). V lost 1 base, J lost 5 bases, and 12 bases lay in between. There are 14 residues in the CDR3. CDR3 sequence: CASSIGGSLDEQYF. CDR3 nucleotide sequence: TGTGCCAGTAGTATAGGGGGGAGTCTCGACGAGCAGTACTTC.

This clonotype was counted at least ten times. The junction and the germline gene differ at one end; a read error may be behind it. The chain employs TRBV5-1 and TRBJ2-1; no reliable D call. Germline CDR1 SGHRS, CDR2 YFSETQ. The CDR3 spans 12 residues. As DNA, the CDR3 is TGTGCCAGCTCACCATACTACAATGAGCAGTTCTTC. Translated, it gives CASSPYYNEQFF.

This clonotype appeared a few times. CDR3 nucleotides: TGCGCCAGCAGCTCGGGGACTAGCGGGAGGGCTGAGGAGCAGTACTTC. Amino acids: CASSSGTSGRAEEQYF. The chain links TRBV5-1 to TRBJ2-7; 16 bases agree with TRBD2. The CDR3 is 16 amino acids. Germline CDR1 reads SGHRS; CDR2 reads YFSETQ. J gave up 7 bases and V 3 bases, and 7 bases lay outside the gene matches. The variable domain in full, with the rest retrieved from reference TRBV5-1 and TRBJ2-7, is KAGVTQTPRYLIKTRGQQVTLSCSPISGHRSVSWYQQTPGQGLQFLFEYFSETQRNKGNFPGRFSGRQFSNSRSEMNVSTLELGDSALYLCASSSGTSGRAEEQYFGPGTRLTVT.

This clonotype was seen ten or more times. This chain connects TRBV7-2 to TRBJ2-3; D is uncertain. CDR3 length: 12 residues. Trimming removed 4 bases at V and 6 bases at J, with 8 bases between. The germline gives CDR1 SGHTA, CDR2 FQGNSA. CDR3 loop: CASSSPLDTQYF. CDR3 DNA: TGTGCCAGCAGCTCCCCATTGGATACGCAGTATTTT. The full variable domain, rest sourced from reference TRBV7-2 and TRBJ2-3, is GAGVSQSPSNKVTEKGKDVELRCDPISGHTALYWYRQSLGQGLEFLIYFQGNSAPDKSGLPSDRFSAERTGGSVSTLTIQRTQQEDSAVYLCASSSPLDTQYFGPGTRLTVL.

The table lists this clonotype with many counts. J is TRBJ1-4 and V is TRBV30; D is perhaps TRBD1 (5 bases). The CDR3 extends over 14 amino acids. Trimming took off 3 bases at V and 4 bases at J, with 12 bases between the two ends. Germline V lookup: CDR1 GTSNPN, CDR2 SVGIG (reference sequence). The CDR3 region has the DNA TGTGCCTGGAGGGGAACGGGGCTTAATGAAAAACTGTTTTTT. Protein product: CAWRGTGLNEKLFF.

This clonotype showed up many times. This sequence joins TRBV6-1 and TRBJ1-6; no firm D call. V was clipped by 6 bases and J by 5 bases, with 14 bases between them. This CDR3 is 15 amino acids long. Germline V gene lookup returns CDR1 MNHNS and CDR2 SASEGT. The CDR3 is CASSGDTNDNSPLHF. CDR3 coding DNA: TGTGCCAGCAGCGGTGACACAAACGATAATTCACCCCTCCACTTT.

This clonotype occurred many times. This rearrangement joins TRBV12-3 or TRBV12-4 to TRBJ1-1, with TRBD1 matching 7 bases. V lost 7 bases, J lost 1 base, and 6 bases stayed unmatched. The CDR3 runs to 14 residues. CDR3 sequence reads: CASKRTGQNTEAFF. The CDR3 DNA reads TGTGCCAGCAAACGGACAGGCCAGAACACTGAAGCTTTCTTT.

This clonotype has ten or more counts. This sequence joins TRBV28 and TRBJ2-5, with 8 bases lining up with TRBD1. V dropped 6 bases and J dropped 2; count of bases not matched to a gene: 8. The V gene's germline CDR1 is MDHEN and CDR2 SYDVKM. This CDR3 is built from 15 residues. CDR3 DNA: TGTGCCAGCAGGTCCGGGACAGGAGGACAAGAGACCCAGTACTTC. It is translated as CASRSGTGGQETQYF.

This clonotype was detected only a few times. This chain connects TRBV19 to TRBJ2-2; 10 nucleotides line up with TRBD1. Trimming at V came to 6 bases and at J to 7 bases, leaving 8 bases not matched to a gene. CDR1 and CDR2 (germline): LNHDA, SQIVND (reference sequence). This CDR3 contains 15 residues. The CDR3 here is CASRPGTGEFGELFF. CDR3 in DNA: TGTGCCAGTAGACCCGGGACAGGGGAGTTCGGGGAGCTGTTTTTT.

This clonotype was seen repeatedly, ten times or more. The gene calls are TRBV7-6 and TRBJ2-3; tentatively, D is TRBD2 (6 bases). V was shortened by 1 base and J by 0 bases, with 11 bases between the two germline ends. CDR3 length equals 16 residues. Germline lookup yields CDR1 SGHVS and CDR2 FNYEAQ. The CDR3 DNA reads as TGTGCCAGCAGCTTAGAGTTGAGCGGGAGCACAGATACGCAGTATTTT. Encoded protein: CASSLELSGSTDTQYF.

The CDR3 DNA is TGTGCCAGCAGCTTAGAAGCAGGCAAAGAGACCCAGTACTTC. Protein: CASSLEAGKETQYF. This sequence joins TRBV7-9 and TRBJ2-5; D not resolved. This CDR3 contains 14 residues. Germline lookup yields CDR1 SEHNR and CDR2 FQNEAQ (reference sequence). Trimming pared 1 base from V and 3 bases from J, leaving 9 bases between.